The 18 T cell receptor beta chains listed next were all sequenced from one sample in a study of tumor-infiltrating lymphocytes in primary liver carcinoma. With a constant-region primer, TCR beta cDNA was made from approximately 510 ng of total RNA. Three rounds of nested multiplex PCR with slightly modified ARM-PCR produced TCR beta libraries. The first two PCR rounds used TRBV1-TRBV30 forward primers with a C-beta reverse primer, around 10 cycles each. TCRdb redid the calling of the multiplex PCR reads with MiXCR, one entry per CDR3 protein. The sample has fewer than 350,000 distinct CDR3 sequences, about 60% seen once. Both blood RNA, taken from unsorted whole blood, and germline DNA were extracted. Sample: peripheral blood. These receptors all come from a middle-aged man with primary liver carcinoma and hepatitis B virus infection.

The chain recombines TRBV11-2 with TRBJ2-5; D gene unclear. The CDR3 runs to 13 residues. V was pared by 7 bases and J by 0 bases, with 9 bases between. The V gene's germline CDR1 is SGHAT and CDR2 FQNNGV. The CDR3 loop reads CASNWGHQETQYF. The CDR3 nucleotides read TGTGCCAGCAACTGGGGTCACCAAGAGACCCAGTACTTC.

This clonotype came up once. One base away lies a much larger clone, so this may be a sequencing read error. The chain has TRBV4-2 and TRBJ2-3; 9 nucleotides line up with TRBD2. This CDR3 is built from 18 residues. Per the germline V gene, CDR1 is LGHNA and CDR2 is YNFKEQ. The CDR3 DNA reads as TGTGCCAGCAGCCAAGAAGGGGCGGGAGGGCCCCCCACAGATACGCCGTATTTT. Protein sequence: CASSQEGAGGPPTDTPYF.

Of note for this clonotype: Given a much more abundant clone one base away, this may be a read error. V is TRBV4-2 and J is TRBJ1-3; D gene ambiguous. The germline gives CDR1 LGHNA, CDR2 YNFKEQ. V was clipped by 8 bases and J by 4 bases, with 12 bases between them. The CDR3 has 13 residues. This CDR3 is CASGVRGGNTIYF. In DNA form, the CDR3 reads TGTGCCAGCGGCGTCAGAGGAGGAAACACCATATATTTT.

Remarks on this clonotype: A much larger clone is a single base away; this may be a read error. The rearrangement uses TRBV5-4 and TRBJ2-1, with a possible D match to TRBD2 (6 bases). V was shortened by 4 bases and J by 12 bases, with 17 bases between the two germline ends. Germline V gene sequence: CDR1 SGHNT, CDR2 YYREEE (reference sequence). The CDR3 sequence is 13 residues long. The CDR3 DNA reads as TGTGCCAGCAGCCGAGGTAGGAGGGCTGTGCAGTTCTTC. This gives the protein CASSRGRRAVQFF.

A remark on this clonotype: Without the conserved terminal phenylalanine or tryptophan, this CDR3 likely stems from a read error. No DNA is shown, since the ends of the CDR3 on it are uncertain; the CDR3 is the one TCRdb lists. The chain recombines TRBV11-1 with TRBJ2-7; the table's D call TRBD1 went unverified against the DNA. Germline values: CDR1 SGHAT, CDR2 FQDESV (reference sequence). The CDR3 length is 15 residues, termini included. CDR3 region: CASSKGTGATYEQYL.

For this clonotype: This clone may be a read error of a much larger clone one base away. This sequence joins TRBV4-3 and TRBJ1-4; possibly TRBD1 for D (5 bases). The germline CDR1 and CDR2 sequences are LGHNA and YSLEER. V was clipped by 3 bases and J by 1 base, with 18 bases between them. This CDR3 is built from 18 residues. This CDR3 reads CASSHESRGRGTNEKLFF. The DNA for the CDR3 is TGCGCCAGCAGCCATGAATCACGGGGGAGAGGAACTAATGAAAAACTGTTTTTT.

The genes are TRBV6-2 or TRBV6-3 and TRBJ2-5; 7 bases map to TRBD2. J lost 1 base, V lost 6 bases, and 8 bases had no gene match. Germline CDR1 is MNHEY and CDR2 is SVGEGT. The length of the CDR3 is 15 residues. CDR3 DNA: TGTGCCAGCAGGGCTAGCGGATGGGGCCAAGAGACCCAGTACTTC. Translating gives CASRASGWGQETQYF.

About this clonotype: This clone may be a read error of a much larger clone one base away. The chain is built from TRBV6-2 or TRBV6-3 and TRBJ2-1; TRBD2 aligns across 9 bases. Germline V lookup: CDR1 MNHEY, CDR2 SVGEGT. The CDR3 runs 15 residues. CDR3 sequence (DNA): TGTGCCAGCAGTTACGTGCCTAGCGGGATGAATGAGCAGTCCTTC. Amino acid sequence: CASSYVPSGMNEQSF.

In its sample, this clonotype was seen a few times. This chain links TRBV24-1 with TRBJ2-1; D is ambiguous. Trimming left V 8 bases short and J 5 bases short, with 6 bases between. Germline V CDR1 and CDR2: KGHDR, SFDVKD. CDR3 size: 11 residues. This CDR3 reads CATMGNNEQFF. In DNA form, the CDR3 reads TGTGCCACCATGGGGAACAATGAGCAGTTCTTC.

Comments on this clonotype: A much bigger clone sits one base away, suggesting this may be a read error. This chain's CDR3 is CAGSLVSGDNEQFF. The CDR3 nucleotides read TGTGCCGGCAGCTTGGTATCGGGCGACAATGAGCAGTTCTTC. The chain links TRBV5-5 to TRBJ2-1; D unresolved. This CDR3 has 14 residues. Germline CDR1 and CDR2: SGHKS and YYEKEE (reference sequence).

Note on this clonotype: One junction end disagrees with the germline gene, perhaps due to a read error. The chain is built from TRBV6-2 or TRBV6-3 and TRBJ2-1, with 8 positions matching TRBD2. The germline V gene has CDR1 MNHEY and CDR2 SVGEGT. The CDR3 has 14 residues. For the CDR3, the DNA is TGTGCTAGCGGCTCGGGACTAGTTGGCAATGAGCAATTCTTC. Its translation: CASGSGLVGNEQFF.

In regard to this clonotype: This may arise from a read error, as a much more abundant clone is one base away. V usage is TRBV6-5 and J usage is TRBJ2-1; the D is unclear. The germline V gene encodes CDR1 MNHEY and CDR2 SVGAGI. This CDR3 has 14 amino acids. Deletions cut 6 bases from V and 6 bases from J, with 15 bases between. The CDR3 coding sequence is TGTGCCAGCAGGCCGAGTCAAACCTTCAATGAGCAGTTCTTC. It yields the protein CASRPSQTFNEQFF.

As for this clonotype: Its ends do not fully match the called genes, so a read error is possible. The J gene is TRBJ2-4, the V gene TRBV11-2; tentatively, D is TRBD1 (6 bases). Germline loops: CDR1 SGHAT, CDR2 FQNNGV. This CDR3 is built from 15 residues. CDR3 in amino acids: CASSLGSSLQGEQYF. The CDR3 DNA sequence: TGTGCTAGCAGCTTAGGGTCCTCGCTACAGGGTGAGCAGTACTTC.

Details on this clonotype: The junction and the germline gene differ at one end; a read error may be behind it. The chain couples TRBV30 to TRBJ2-3, with 11 nucleotides matching TRBD2. This CDR3 is built from 13 residues. Germline V gives CDR1 GTSNPN, CDR2 SVGIG (reference sequence). The CDR3 here is CDWGLAATDTQYF. The CDR3 nucleotides read TGTGACTGGGGACTAGCGGCGACAGATACGCAGTATTTT.

This clonotype was counted a single time. This may be a read error: a much more frequent sequence differs by one nucleotide. V and J are TRBV4-1 and TRBJ1-3, with D possibly matching TRBD1 (5 bases). Trimming stripped 3 bases from V and 4 bases from J, with 19 bases between. CDR3 length equals 17 residues. CDR1 and CDR2 from the germline V gene are MGHRA and YSYEKL. The CDR3 DNA sequence: TGCGCCAGCAGCCAGGGGGTCGGTCTTATAGCCGGAAACACCATATATTTT. This gives the protein CASSQGVGLIAGNTIYF.

Of note for this clonotype: A read error may explain this, as a much larger clone is one base away. V usage is TRBV29-1 and J usage is TRBJ1-1; TRBD1 is a possible D gene (5 bases). CDR3 length: 14 amino acids. Germline V CDR1 and CDR2: SQVTM, ANQGSEA. CDR3 sequence reads: CSVAPTGMNTEASF. The DNA for the CDR3 is TGCAGCGTTGCACCCACAGGCATGAACACTGAAGCTTCCTTT.

For this clonotype: The junction does not match germline at one end; this may be a read error. The chain is built from TRBV11-2 and TRBJ2-7; D is perhaps TRBD2 (5 bases). Germline-derived CDR1 and CDR2 are SGHAT and FQNNGV. The CDR3 runs to 14 residues. The CDR3 sequence is CASSSLAGSFEQCF. CDR3 nucleotides: TGTGCCAGCAGCTCCCTAGCAGGATCATTCGAGCAGTGCTTC. Full variable domain (outside the CDR3, taken from reference TRBV11-2 and TRBJ2-7): EAGVAQSPRYKIIEKRQSVAFWCNPISGHATLYWYQQILGQGPKLLIQFQNNGVVDDSQLPKDRFSAERLKGVDSTLKIQPAKLEDSAVYLCASSSLAGSFEQCFGPGTRLTVT.

This clonotype occurred a few times. The genes are TRBV5-1 and TRBJ2-3; D gene unclear. V was trimmed by 2 bases and J by 1 base, leaving 8 bases between them. CDR3 length: 14 residues. The germline V gene encodes CDR1 SGHRS and CDR2 YFSETQ. CDR3 nucleotides: TGCGCCAGCAGCTTCCTGACTGGCACAGATACGCAGTATTTT. Amino acids: CASSFLTGTDTQYF.